This T cell receptor (beta chain) was identified during a study of T cell repertoires in cytomegalovirus infection. At the level of the study: Shared public TCR beta signatures pointed to both CMV infection and a matching HLA type. Study-level results: Of the TCR beta families, the public ones yielded a cumulative frequency that identified carriers of CMV plus the relevant HLA. The ex vivo response was dominated by HLA-C-restricted CMV-specific TCR beta clonotypes.

This clonotype was found many times. What it binds is unknown. TCRdb ran MiXCR on the reads and lists one entry per CDR3 protein. The sample yields about 140,000 distinct CDR3 sequences, about 6.5% seen once. The CDR3 is made up of 15 amino acids. Germline values: CDR1 SGHTA, CDR2 FQGNSA. The V gene lost 7 bases and the J gene lost 1 base, with 15 bases spanning the gap. The chain couples TRBV7-2 to TRBJ2-3; possible D gene TRBD2, 5 bases. Sequenced: PBMCs. The source is a human donor in good health (CMV status not recorded). Some clones in this sample may be carry-over from other donors' samples. The CDR3 sequence is CASTVRGSGTDTQYF. DNA for the CDR3: TGTGCCAGCACCGTTAGAGGGAGCGGCACAGATACGCAGTATTTT.